The 14 T cell receptor beta chains listed next were all sequenced from one sample in a study of blood T cells in healthy people across ages. A sample-barcoded 5' primer and a J-beta primer mix were used in a second PCR of about 7 to 12 cycles. Via MiXCR, TCRdb re-called the 5' RACE reads, giving one row per CDR3 protein. Altogether approximately 800,000 distinct CDR3 sequences are present, 20% to 30% being singletons, with the ten largest covering around 3%. The same sample was also used in a study of T cells of mothers and their children.

Sequences were obtained from blood. The receptor set was obtained from a boy aged 5-17 years in good health.

The sample holds a few counts of this clonotype. The V call is TRBV20-1, the J call TRBJ1-4, with TRBD1 matching over 7 bases. The CDR3 has 15 residues. J gave up 7 bases and V 2 bases, and 10 bases lay outside the gene matches. In germline, CDR1 is DFQATT, CDR2 SNEGSKA (reference sequence). CDR3 sequence: CSARPRQGTSEKLFF. The CDR3 DNA follows: TGCAGTGCTAGACCTCGACAGGGTACGAGTGAAAAACTGTTTTTT.

The table lists this clonotype with a few counts. The gene calls are TRBV5-1 and TRBJ2-7, with a possible D match to TRBD1 (6 bases). The CDR3 loop spans 16 amino acids. Trimming took 0 bases from V and 1 from J, leaving 14 bases between them. Germline loops: CDR1 SGHRS, CDR2 YFSETQ. CDR3 in amino acids: CASSLDREKISYEQYF. CDR3 nucleotides: TGCGCCAGCAGCTTGGACAGGGAAAAAATATCCTACGAGCAGTACTTC.

Only a few counts were recorded for this clonotype. The V gene is TRBV6-5, the J gene TRBJ2-5, with D maybe TRBD1 (5 bases). The J call may be faulty, since TRBJ2-7 better matches the DNA end. The CDR3 totals 12 residues. CDR1 is MNHEY, CDR2 SVGAGI, per germline. This chain's CDR3 is CASRNRFHEQYF. The CDR3 nucleotides read TGTGCCAGCAGAAACAGGTTCCACGAGCAGTACTTC.

This clonotype was observed a handful of times. V usage is TRBV5-1 and J usage is TRBJ2-2, with 7 bases fitting TRBD1. This CDR3 contains 15 residues. CDR1 and CDR2 (germline): SGHRS, YFSETQ. The V gene end was trimmed by 1 base and the J gene end by 9 bases; junction bases not matched to a gene: 9. CDR3 protein: CASSLIGQGERELFF. Here the CDR3 DNA reads TGCGCCAGCAGCTTGATCGGGCAGGGGGAGAGGGAGCTGTTTTTT.

This clonotype was seen only a few times. The V gene is TRBV27, the J gene TRBJ2-5; D not resolved. The J call is in doubt because the DNA end fits TRBJ2-7 better. The CDR3 is made up of 14 amino acids. The germline V gene has CDR1 MNHEY and CDR2 SMNVEV (reference sequence). CDR3 sequence (DNA): TGTGCCAGCAGTTTAGGGCAGAGCGTCGACGAGCAGTACTTC. The encoded protein is CASSLGQSVDEQYF.

The chain employs TRBV28 and TRBJ2-7; tentative D call: TRBD2 (5 bases). Trimming removed 8 bases from V and 6 bases from J, with 17 bases in between. The CDR3 runs 13 residues. Germline CDR1 reads MDHEN; CDR2 reads SYDVKM. CDR3: CASLRGQSAEQYF. The CDR3 DNA reads as TGTGCCAGCCTCCGGGGTCAAAGCGCCGAGCAGTACTTC.

This clonotype was found many times. The rearrangement joins TRBV11-2 to TRBJ2-7; weak D call: TRBD2 (6 bases). From germline, CDR1 is SGHAT and CDR2 FQNNGV. V was shortened by 1 base and J by 0 bases, with 7 bases between the two germline ends. The CDR3 is 14 amino acids. The CDR3 DNA sequence: TGTGCCAGCAGCTTAGCGCGGGGCTCCTACGAGCAGTACTTC. Translating gives CASSLARGSYEQYF.

The chain employs TRBV13 and TRBJ2-4; D is perhaps TRBD1 or TRBD2 (5 bases each). CDR3 length: 14 amino acids. The germline gives CDR1 PRHDT, CDR2 FYEKMQ (reference sequence). V was pared by 5 bases and J by 5 bases, with 13 bases between. The CDR3 reads CASSPGTVENIQYF. The CDR3 DNA reads as TGTGCCAGCAGCCCCGGGACGGTTGAAAACATTCAGTACTTC.

This clonotype was detected a few times. The gene calls are TRBV12-3 or TRBV12-4 and TRBJ2-1; TRBD2 is a possible D gene (6 bases). V lost 6 bases and J lost 12, with 15 bases in between. The CDR3 is made up of 12 amino acids. CDR3: CASSPGGGGQFF. CDR3 DNA sequence: TGTGCCAGCAGCCCCGGTGGGGGAGGGCAGTTCTTC.

The chain uses TRBV14 and TRBJ2-5; the D is unclear. V lost 0 bases to trimming and J lost 2 bases, with 16 bases between them. The CDR3 has 17 residues. Germline V gene lookup returns CDR1 SGHDN and CDR2 FVKESK. CDR3 region: CASSQDSRPTVQETQYF. The DNA of the CDR3 is TGTGCCAGCAGCCAAGATTCAAGACCAACCGTTCAAGAGACCCAGTACTTC.

The chain links TRBV6-5 to TRBJ2-7, with D perhaps matching TRBD1 (5 bases). V lost 2 bases, J lost 3 bases, and 11 bases lay in between. From germline, CDR1 is MNHEY and CDR2 SVGAGI. The CDR3 length is 14 residues. Written as DNA, the CDR3 is TGTGCCAGCAGTTACATCAAGGGGCGCTACGAGCAGTACTTC. It yields the protein CASSYIKGRYEQYF.

On this clonotype itself: A junction end diverges from the germline sequence, so it may reflect a read error. The V gene is TRBV28, the J gene TRBJ2-6, with D possibly called TRBD1 or TRBD2 (5 bases each). Germline V gene data show CDR1 as MDHEN and CDR2 as SYDVKM. There are 17 residues in the CDR3. The CDR3 sequence: CAGSLLGTPAGANVLTF. CDR3 coding DNA: TGTGCCGGCAGTTTACTCGGGACCCCCGCTGGGGCCAACGTCCTGACTTTC.

This clonotype has just a few counts. DNA for the CDR3: TGTGCCAGCACCTCAGCGGAACGGGCCCCGATTCATGAGCAGTTCTTC. Translation: CASTSAERAPIHEQFF. This rearrangement joins TRBV6-6 to TRBJ2-1; possibly TRBD2 for D (5 bases). Germline assignment: CDR1 MNHNY and CDR2 SVGAGI (reference sequence). The CDR3 is 16 residues long. Trimming removed 7 bases from V and 8 bases from J, with 24 bases in between.

This chain links TRBV9 with TRBJ2-7, with D possibly TRBD2 on 6 matching bases. The CDR3 totals 14 residues. Trimming stripped 1 base from V and 4 bases from J, with 12 bases between. CDR1 SGDLS and CDR2 YYNGEE come from the germline V gene. Here the CDR3 DNA reads TGTGCCAGCAGCGTAAGCCCCGCGGGATACGAGCAGTACTTC. Translation gives CASSVSPAGYEQYF.